This entry concerns a single TCR beta chain. The assay was immunoSEQ multiplex PCR, and TCRdb's table has in-frame clones only and misses some. The sample shows roughly 100,000 clones, roughly 85% of them seen only once. These data originate in a study of blood T cell repertoires in COVID-19. Whole-study context: Material from acute and convalescent COVID-19 was sourced from the United States, Italy and Spain. PBMCs, B-cell-depleted T cells, or T cells were the source of the cDNA or gDNA that made up the material.

The CDR3 loop spans 14 amino acids. J lost 6 bases, V lost 3 bases, and 5 bases had no gene match. Germline V lookup: CDR1 SEHNR, CDR2 FQNEAQ (reference sequence). The sequence was obtained from a woman in her 70s with active or convalescent COVID-19. The gene calls are TRBV7-9 and TRBJ1-3; 7 bases match TRBD1. Sequenced sample: peripheral blood. The CDR3 protein is CASSFSGGLNTIYF. The CDR3 nucleotides read TGTGCCAGCAGCTTTTCAGGGGGATTAAACACCATATATTTT.